These 16 T cell receptor beta chains originate from one sample sequenced in a study of neurological immune-mediated disorders. Using its own MiXCR run on the 5' RACE reads, TCRdb lists one record per CDR3 protein. This table holds some 47,000 distinct CDR3 sequences, around 6% found once. The specimen was CD4+ T cells from blood. Source of these receptors: a woman between 40 and 55 years old in good health.

This clonotype was seen at least ten times. The chain combines TRBV7-2 with TRBJ2-2, with no clear D. The V gene lost 1 base and the J gene lost 3 bases, with 9 bases spanning the gap. Germline CDR1 is SGHTA and CDR2 is FQGNSA. CDR3 length: 15 amino acids. CDR3 sequence reads: CASSLGETHTGELFF. The CDR3, as DNA: TGTGCCAGCAGCTTAGGCGAAACCCACACCGGGGAGCTGTTTTTT. The whole variable domain, filled in from reference TRBV7-2 and TRBJ2-2, reads GAGVSQSPSNKVTEKGKDVELRCDPISGHTALYWYRQSLGQGLEFLIYFQGNSAPDKSGLPSDRFSAERTGGSVSTLTIQRTQQEDSAVYLCASSLGETHTGELFFGEGSRLTVL.

This clonotype was found many times. The chain joins TRBV20-1 to TRBJ2-7; 10 positions agree with TRBD1. CDR1 DFQATT and CDR2 SNEGSKA come from the germline V gene (reference sequence). Trimming at V came to 5 bases and at J to 2 bases, leaving 6 bases not matched to a gene. This CDR3 has 14 residues. The CDR3 sequence is CSARRDRGTYEQYF. The DNA of the CDR3 is TGCAGTGCTCGCCGGGACAGGGGAACCTACGAGCAGTACTTC.

This clonotype was picked up many times. This sequence joins TRBV7-2 and TRBJ2-2, with TRBD2 matching 9 bases. CDR1 and CDR2 from the germline V gene are SGHTA and FQGNSA. This CDR3 has 17 residues. Germline trimming cut 6 bases from V and 1 base from J; bases unmatched to any gene: 9. CDR3 nucleotide sequence: TGTGCCAGCAGAGGGGCGGGAGGGCGGATGAACACCGGGGAGCTGTTTTTT. It translates to CASRGAGGRMNTGELFF.

This clonotype was detected many times. The rearrangement links TRBV28 to TRBJ2-7; 7 nucleotides agree with TRBD2. Germline lookup yields CDR1 MDHEN and CDR2 SYDVKM. The CDR3 sequence is 12 residues long. The junction had 3 bases not matched to a gene; V was cut back by 9 bases and J by 1 base. The CDR3 sequence is CASREASYEQYF. In DNA, the CDR3 is TGTGCCAGTCGGGAGGCGTCCTACGAGCAGTACTTC.

In this sample, this clonotype turned up many times. The rearrangement joins TRBV11-2 to TRBJ2-7; D remains ambiguous. The CDR3 spans 12 residues. V was cut by 1 base and J by 5 bases, with 6 bases left in between. Germline lookup yields CDR1 SGHAT and CDR2 FQNNGV. The CDR3 reads CASSLGVHEQYF. CDR3 DNA: TGTGCCAGCAGCTTAGGAGTGCACGAGCAGTACTTC. Based on the CDR3 plus reference TRBV11-2 and TRBJ2-7, the full variable domain is EAGVAQSPRYKIIEKRQSVAFWCNPISGHATLYWYQQILGQGPKLLIQFQNNGVVDDSQLPKDRFSAERLKGVDSTLKIQPAKLEDSAVYLCASSLGVHEQYFGPGTRLTVT.

This clonotype showed up many times. This rearrangement joins TRBV3-1 to TRBJ1-1, with D unresolved. This CDR3 has 11 residues. CDR1 is LGHDT, CDR2 YNNKEL, per germline (reference sequence). V was clipped by 5 bases and J by 3 bases, with 4 bases between them. The CDR3 nucleotides read TGTGCCAGCAGCGGCTACACTGAAGCTTTCTTT. As protein: CASSGYTEAFF.

This clonotype occurred many times. V and J are TRBV19 and TRBJ1-2; D might be TRBD1 (5 bases). This CDR3 comprises 17 residues. Germline values: CDR1 LNHDA, CDR2 SQIVND (reference sequence). Trimming stripped 2 bases from V and 4 bases from J, with 20 bases between. The CDR3 nucleotides are TGTGCCAGTAGTATAAGGGGTACAGACCAGAGTCGCTATGGCTACACCTTC. Its translation is CASSIRGTDQSRYGYTF. The variable domain in full, completed from reference TRBV19 and TRBJ1-2, reads DGGITQSPKYLFRKEGQNVTLSCEQNLNHDAMYWYRQDPGQGLRLIYYSQIVNDFQKGDIAEGYSVSREKKESFPLTVTSAQKNPTAFYLCASSIRGTDQSRYGYTFGSGTRLTVV.

This clonotype was seen ten or more times. This chain uses TRBV7-7 with TRBJ2-1; 11 nucleotides line up with TRBD2. V was pared by 1 base and J by 8 bases, with 4 bases of the junction left unmatched. This CDR3 comprises 15 residues. Germline V gene sequence: CDR1 SSHAT, CDR2 FNYEAQ (reference sequence). DNA of the CDR3: TGTGCCAGCAGCTTAGTAGCGGGAGGGGTGGATGAGCAGTTCTTC. It codes for CASSLVAGGVDEQFF.

At least ten counts were recorded for this clonotype. The chain couples TRBV7-9 to TRBJ1-4; TRBD1 matches at 8 bases. CDR3 length: 17 residues. The trim removed 3 bases at V and 5 bases at J, leaving 11 bases unmatched. CDR1 is SEHNR, CDR2 FQNEAQ, per germline (reference sequence). The CDR3 region is CASSFADQGAQNEKLFF. The CDR3 DNA sequence: TGTGCCAGCAGCTTTGCTGACCAGGGGGCGCAAAATGAAAAACTGTTTTTT.

This clonotype was seen ten or more times. The rearrangement joins TRBV5-1 to TRBJ2-4, with D unresolved. V was pared by 0 bases and J by 0 bases, with 13 bases between. Per germline, CDR1 SGHRS and CDR2 YFSETQ. This CDR3 comprises 17 residues. The CDR3 protein is CASSLGQTVLAKNIQYF. CDR3 sequence (DNA): TGCGCCAGCAGCTTGGGGCAAACGGTCCTAGCCAAAAACATTCAGTACTTC.

The sample holds a few counts of this clonotype. This chain links TRBV6-6 with TRBJ2-7; 8 nucleotides agree with TRBD2. This CDR3 has 14 amino acids. V lost 2 bases and J lost 7; bases outside the gene matches: 7. Germline CDR1 is MNHNY and CDR2 is SVGAGI (reference sequence). For the CDR3, the DNA is TGTGCCAGCAGTTACCCCAGCGGGAGTTCGGAGCAGTACTTC. Translating gives CASSYPSGSSEQYF.

This clonotype has at least ten counts. The chain combines TRBV6-1 with TRBJ2-1; D might be TRBD2 (7 bases). Trimming took 6 bases from V and 10 from J, leaving 16 bases between them. The CDR3 covers 13 residues. Germline CDR1 is MNHNS and CDR2 is SASEGT. CDR3 in amino acids: CASSRRGGNEQFF. The CDR3 DNA reads as TGTGCCAGCAGCCGAAGGGGGGGAAACGAGCAGTTCTTC.

This clonotype was picked up many times. This chain links TRBV6-4 with TRBJ1-5; unclear D gene. Between the trimmed V and J ends, which lost 4 bases and 5 bases, there was a span of 9 bases. CDR1 and CDR2 from the germline V gene are MRHNA and SNTAGT. The CDR3 sequence is 13 residues long. CDR3 nucleotides: TGTGCCAGCAGTGTGACCCTAGATCAGCCCCAGCATTTT. The encoded protein is CASSVTLDQPQHF.

This clonotype was counted many times. The V gene is TRBV10-3, the J gene TRBJ1-2; D remains ambiguous. Germline CDR1 and CDR2: ENHRY and SYGVKD. The CDR3 runs 12 residues. Between the trimmed V and J ends, which lost 6 bases and 2 bases, there was a span of 7 bases. CDR3 DNA: TGTGCCATCAGGGTAGTGAACTATGGCTACACCTTC. It specifies CAIRVVNYGYTF.

This rearrangement joins TRBV2 to TRBJ2-7; tentatively, D is TRBD2 (5 bases). Germline CDR1 and CDR2: SNHLY and FYNNEI. This CDR3 has 13 amino acids. CDR3 loop: CSSSERNLYEQYF. The CDR3 DNA reads TGTTCTAGCAGTGAACGGAACCTTTACGAGCAGTACTTC.

This clonotype was recorded many times. The gene calls are TRBV20-1 and TRBJ2-5; 11 bases fit TRBD1. Per germline, CDR1 DFQATT and CDR2 SNEGSKA (reference sequence). Trimming removed 6 bases from V and 6 bases from J; junction bases left unmatched: 6. This CDR3 is 13 amino acids long. The CDR3 loop reads CSARTGGLKTQYF. CDR3 in DNA: TGCAGTGCACGGACAGGGGGCCTTAAGACCCAGTACTTC.